These 9 T cell receptor beta chains share one sample of origin, sequenced in a study of lymphopenia after photon versus proton radiotherapy. Libraries were prepared by immunoSEQ multiplex PCR; TCRdb keeps only in-frame clonotypes and omits some of them. In the table there are 75,000 to 90,000 clones, around four fifths of which are singletons. The sequencing here drew on peripheral blood, taken from a patient treated with proton-based radiotherapy. The receptor source for this set is a man aged 60 to 75 with pancreatic cancer.

The chain combines TRBV6-4 with TRBJ1-1; TRBD1 agrees at 10 bases. This CDR3 has 15 residues. Germline CDR1 and CDR2: MRHNA and SNTAGT. V shed 6 bases and J 4 bases; nucleotides not matched to a gene: 8. The CDR3 loop is CASRGTGDSSTEAFF. The CDR3 region has the DNA TGTGCCAGCAGAGGGACAGGGGATAGCAGCACTGAAGCTTTCTTT.

This clone appeared a single time. The chain recombines TRBV7-2 with TRBJ2-1; D remains unclear. V was trimmed by 1 base and J by 15 bases, leaving 19 bases between them. Per germline, CDR1 SGHTA and CDR2 FQGNSA. CDR3 length: 14 residues. This CDR3 reads CASSLGPPTLRTFF. CDR3 coding DNA: TGTGCCAGCAGCTTAGGGCCCCCAACACTGAGGACGTTCTTC.

The chain employs TRBV6-5 and TRBJ2-1, with TRBD2 matching 11 bases. V shed 5 bases and J 9 bases; nucleotides not matched to a gene: 6. In germline, CDR1 is MNHEY, CDR2 SVGAGI. CDR3 length: 14 amino acids. CDR3 residues: CASSDNSGGGEQFF. For the CDR3, the DNA is TGTGCCAGCAGTGACAATAGCGGGGGGGGTGAGCAGTTCTTC.

This clone has a single count. The CDR3 loop reads CASSFGLAGVQETQYF. CDR3 sequence (DNA): TGCGCCAGCAGCTTCGGACTAGCGGGAGTACAAGAGACCCAGTACTTC. This chain links TRBV5-1 with TRBJ2-5; 13 positions match TRBD2. The CDR3 has 16 residues. Germline CDR1 and CDR2: SGHRS and YFSETQ. The V segment lost 2 bases and the J segment 2 bases; nucleotides outside the gene matches: 3.

V usage is TRBV6-5 and J usage is TRBJ2-7; D call uncertain. The CDR3 totals 11 residues. Trimming stripped 2 bases from V and 5 bases from J, with 4 bases between. Germline-derived CDR1 and CDR2 are MNHEY and SVGAGI. CDR3 amino acids: CASSYIDEQYF. CDR3 sequence (DNA): TGTGCCAGCAGTTACATCGACGAGCAGTACTTC.

The CDR3 here is CASSSTGSAPDTQYF. DNA of the CDR3: TGTGCCAGCAGCTCGACAGGGTCCGCACCAGATACGCAGTATTTT. The V gene is TRBV7-3, the J gene TRBJ2-3, with 7 positions matching TRBD1. The CDR3 covers 15 residues. Trimming removed 4 bases from V and 4 bases from J; junction bases left unmatched: 8. Germline-derived CDR1 and CDR2 are SGHTA and FQGTGA.

The chain is built from TRBV28 and TRBJ1-4; 9 bases agree with TRBD1. Germline CDR1 is MDHEN and CDR2 is SYDVKM. The CDR3 spans 15 residues. J lost 8 bases, V lost 5 bases, and 9 bases had no gene match. The CDR3 here is CASSPGTGFYEKLFF. The CDR3 DNA reads TGTGCCAGCAGTCCCGGGACAGGGTTTTACGAAAAACTGTTTTTT.

The rearrangement joins TRBV7-9 to TRBJ1-3; D ambiguous. The CDR3 is made up of 16 amino acids. Trimming stripped 5 bases from V and 0 bases from J, with 14 bases between. The germline gives CDR1 SEHNR, CDR2 FQNEAQ (reference sequence). CDR3 residues: CASSPPRASSGNTIYF. CDR3 coding DNA: TGTGCCAGCAGCCCCCCAAGGGCGAGCTCTGGAAACACCATATATTTT.

The rearrangement joins TRBV4-1 to TRBJ1-4; weak D call: TRBD1 (6 bases). V was pared by 3 bases and J by 4 bases, with 15 bases between. CDR1 and CDR2 (germline): MGHRA, YSYEKL. The CDR3 totals 16 residues. The CDR3 here is CASSHPRGGNNEKLFF. The DNA for the CDR3 is TGCGCCAGCAGCCACCCGAGGGGGGGGAATAATGAAAAACTGTTTTTT.